This TCR beta chain was profiled in a study of T cell responses to AZD1222 COVID-19 vaccine. V gave up 3 bases and J gave up 3 bases; unmatched junction bases: 3. The CDR3 sequence is 16 residues long. Germline V CDR1 and CDR2: LGHNT, FRNRAP. Sequencing used immunoSEQ multiplex PCR; TCRdb keeps in-frame clones, though not all of them. The profile shows about 180,000 clones, 70% to 90% of them singletons. This chain connects TRBV12-5 to TRBJ2-5; 14 positions match TRBD2. Here the sequenced sample was peripheral blood, taken 28 days after the second AZD1222 dose. This TCR was sampled from an adult who received the AZD1222 COVID-19 vaccine. CDR3 loop: CASGFAGLAGEETQYF. CDR3 DNA sequence: TGTGCTAGTGGTTTTGCGGGACTAGCGGGGGAAGAGACCCAGTACTTC.